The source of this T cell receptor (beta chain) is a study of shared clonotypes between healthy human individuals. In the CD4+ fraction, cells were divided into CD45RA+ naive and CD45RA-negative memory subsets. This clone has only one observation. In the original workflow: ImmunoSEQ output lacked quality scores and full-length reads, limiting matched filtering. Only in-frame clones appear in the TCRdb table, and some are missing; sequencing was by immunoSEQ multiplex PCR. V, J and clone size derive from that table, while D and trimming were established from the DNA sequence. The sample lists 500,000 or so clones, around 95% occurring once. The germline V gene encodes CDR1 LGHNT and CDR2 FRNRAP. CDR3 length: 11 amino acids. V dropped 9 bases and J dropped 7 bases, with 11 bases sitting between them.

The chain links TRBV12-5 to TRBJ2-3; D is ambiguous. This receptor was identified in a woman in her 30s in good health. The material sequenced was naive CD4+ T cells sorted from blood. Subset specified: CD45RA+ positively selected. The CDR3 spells CARLSTNTQYF. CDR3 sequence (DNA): TGTGCTAGACTATCAACGAATACGCAGTATTTT. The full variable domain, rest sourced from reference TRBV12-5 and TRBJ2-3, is DARVTQTPRHKVTEMGQEVTMRCQPILGHNTVFWYRQTMMQGLELLAYFRNRAPLDDSGMPKDRFSAEMPDATLATLKIQPSEPRDSAVYFCARLSTNTQYFGPGTRLTVL.